The sequence of this TCR beta chain was determined in a study of blood T cell repertoires in COVID-19. Per the germline V gene, CDR1 is SGHRS and CDR2 is YFSETQ. The V and J ends lost 0 bases and 2 bases respectively, with 9 bases between them. The length of the CDR3 is 14 residues. Data came from immunoSEQ multiplex PCR; TCRdb stores just in-frame clones and leaves some out. The sample includes about 350,000 clones, about 86% seen only once; the top ten take around 7.5%. This chain uses TRBV5-1 with TRBJ2-7; D unresolved. The receptor's source is a woman aged 55-69 years with COVID-19, enrolled during active disease. The material sequenced was peripheral blood. CDR3 sequence reads: CASSLDKLTYEQYF. CDR3 sequence (DNA): TGCGCCAGCAGCTTGGATAAGCTTACCTACGAGCAGTACTTC.